A single T cell receptor beta chain is shown here with its context. TCRdb ran MiXCR on the PCR reads and lists one entry per CDR3 protein. The table records 600,000 to 650,000 distinct CDR3 sequences, approximately 20% of them present only once. This sample was taken from a study of molecular identifiers for immune sequencing clone quantification. Germline loops: CDR1 GTSNPN, CDR2 SVGIG (reference sequence). Unmatched junction bases numbered 12, after V lost 0 bases and J lost 1 base. CDR3 length: 18 amino acids. Naive CD8 T cells were sorted as CD8+CD4-CCR7+CD45RA+. The sequence was obtained from a human donor in good health. Some libraries in this study had Jurkat cell RNA spiked in. The rearrangement links TRBV30 to TRBJ1-1; 9 bases are a match to TRBD1. Sequencing was performed on naive CD8+ T cells from blood, with Jurkat cell RNA spiked in. The subset here: FACS-sorted CD8+CD4-CCR7+CD45RA+ naive T cells. The CDR3 DNA reads as TGTGCCTGGAGTGTGTTAGAGACAGGGGGTTGGCAGAACACTGAAGCTTTCTTT. As protein: CAWSVLETGGWQNTEAFF.